The 26 T cell receptor beta chains below all came from one sample that was sequenced in a study of T-cell memory formation after mild COVID-19. From the 5' RACE reads, TCRdb called clonotypes with MiXCR, one entry per CDR3 protein. This table holds approximately 430,000 distinct CDR3 sequences, around a quarter found once. Sequencing input: PBMCs or a T cell subset sorted from them (not recorded which). Receptor source: an adult woman who had mild COVID-19 (a few samples of this study predate the infection). Cell type and time point are not known.

This chain uses TRBV20-1 with TRBJ1-6; D gene unclear. Trimming pared 4 bases from V and 5 bases from J, leaving 9 bases between. This CDR3 has 13 amino acids. CDR1 and CDR2 from the germline V gene are DFQATT and SNEGSKA (reference sequence). Written as DNA, the CDR3 is TGCAGTGCTACCCAGGAAAATAATTCACCCCTCCACTTT. Amino acids: CSATQENNSPLHF.

This clonotype appeared a few times. The V gene is TRBV27, the J gene TRBJ2-2; D is unclear. The germline gives CDR1 MNHEY, CDR2 SMNVEV (reference sequence). This CDR3 region has 15 residues. Trimming stripped 5 bases from V and 8 bases from J, with 18 bases between. CDR3: CASSIDSNGRGELFF. CDR3 in DNA: TGTGCCAGCAGTATAGATTCTAATGGACGGGGGGAGCTGTTTTTT.

This clonotype was seen a handful of times. The chain carries TRBV5-1 and TRBJ2-3; 10 bases match TRBD2. The CDR3 has 15 residues. Trimming cost V 7 bases and J 2 bases; bases outside gene matches: 7. Per the germline V gene, CDR1 is SGHRS and CDR2 is YFSETQ. CDR3 nucleotide sequence: TGCGCCAGCGGACCTAGCGGGGGAGTCACAGATACGCAGTATTTT. Amino acid sequence: CASGPSGGVTDTQYF.

The chain links TRBV7-2 to TRBJ2-3; 9 nucleotides agree with TRBD2. The CDR3 has 14 residues. Germline CDR1 is SGHTA and CDR2 is FQGNSA. V was clipped by 7 bases and J by 6 bases; unmatched bases: 8. The DNA of the CDR3 is TGTGCCAGCACCTGGACTAGCGCGGTGGATACGCAGTATTTT. It specifies CASTWTSAVDTQYF.

In its sample, this clonotype was seen many times. This sequence joins TRBV5-6 and TRBJ1-2; possibly TRBD1 for D (5 bases). Germline V gene data show CDR1 as SGHDT and CDR2 as YYEEEE. This CDR3 spans 14 amino acids. V dropped 0 bases and J dropped 3 bases, with 9 bases sitting between them. The CDR3 DNA reads as TGTGCCAGCAGCTTGGGGGACGGCGACTATGGCTACACCTTC. It translates to CASSLGDGDYGYTF.

This clonotype was picked up one time. The chain carries TRBV5-1 and TRBJ1-2; 7 nucleotides match TRBD1. This CDR3 spans 13 amino acids. Germline trimming cut 4 bases from V and 5 bases from J; bases unmatched to any gene: 5. Germline-derived CDR1 and CDR2 are SGHRS and YFSETQ. CDR3: CASSQGTVYGYTF. CDR3 sequence (DNA): TGCGCCAGCAGCCAAGGGACAGTGTATGGCTACACCTTC. Full variable domain (missing parts from reference TRBV5-1 and TRBJ1-2): KAGVTQTPRYLIKTRGQQVTLSCSPISGHRSVSWYQQTPGQGLQFLFEYFSETQRNKGNFPGRFSGRQFSNSRSEMNVSTLELGDSALYLCASSQGTVYGYTFGSGTRLTVV.

This clonotype was picked up a small number of times. The rearrangement uses TRBV3-2 and TRBJ2-7; the D call in the table, TRBD2, was not verified against the DNA. TRBV3-2 represents a pseudogene. This CDR3 spans 15 amino acids. CDR3 coding DNA: TGTGCCAGCAGCCAAGATGGGACTAGCGCCTACGAGCAGTACTTC. Translated, it gives CASSQDGTSAYEQYF.

The sample holds many counts of this clonotype. The chain uses TRBV20-1 and TRBJ2-7; 11 bases fit TRBD2. This CDR3 region has 15 residues. J was trimmed by 3 bases and V by 0 bases; bases with no gene match: 4. Germline V gives CDR1 DFQATT, CDR2 SNEGSKA (reference sequence). The CDR3 loop reads CSARDLTSGSYEQYF. The CDR3 DNA is TGCAGTGCTAGAGATCTTACTAGCGGGAGCTACGAGCAGTACTTC.

This clonotype was seen only a few times. The chain has TRBV5-1 and TRBJ2-7, with D unclear. The CDR3 sequence is 15 residues long. V was cut by 4 bases and J by 0 bases, with 14 bases left in between. The V gene's germline CDR1 is SGHRS and CDR2 YFSETQ. The CDR3 bases are TGCGCCAGCAGCCCCACCGCGTTGGGCTCCTACGAGCAGTACTTC. Its protein is CASSPTALGSYEQYF. The full variable domain, its missing parts supplied by reference TRBV5-1 and TRBJ2-7, is KAGVTQTPRYLIKTRGQQVTLSCSPISGHRSVSWYQQTPGQGLQFLFEYFSETQRNKGNFPGRFSGRQFSNSRSEMNVSTLELGDSALYLCASSPTALGSYEQYFGPGTRLTVT.

This chain uses TRBV6-6 with TRBJ1-3; TRBD1 might be the D (5 bases). The V end lost 10 bases, the J end lost 0 bases, and 16 bases lay between the germline ends. CDR3 length: 15 residues. CDR1 is MNHNY and CDR2 is SVGAGI in the germline V gene (reference sequence). The CDR3 sequence: CATLEGNLSGNTIYF. CDR3 nucleotides: TGTGCCACCTTGGAGGGGAACCTCTCTGGAAACACCATATATTTT.

This clonotype turned up a few times. CDR3 bases: TGCGCCAGCAGCCAAGATGTCCCCGGGGTCTACTCCCACAACACTGAAGCTTTCTTT. Encoded protein: CASSQDVPGVYSHNTEAFF. V gene TRBV4-3 combines with J gene TRBJ1-1; the D is unclear. The CDR3 is 19 residues long. Trimming cost V 0 bases and J 2 bases, with 22 bases left between them. Germline CDR1 reads LGHNA; CDR2 reads YSLEER.

This chain joins TRBV7-3 and TRBJ1-1; D not certain. The CDR3 contains 15 residues. Germline-derived CDR1 and CDR2 are SGHTA and FQGTGA. V lost 6 bases, J lost 1 base, and 15 bases lay in between. In DNA, the CDR3 is TGTGCCAGCAGTCCCACCGGGCGGGCGAACACTGAAGCTTTCTTT. Protein sequence: CASSPTGRANTEAFF. Together with reference TRBV7-3 and TRBJ1-1, the CDR3 gives the full variable domain: GAGVSQTPSNKVTEKGKYVELRCDPISGHTALYWYRQSLGQGPEFLIYFQGTGAADDSGLPNDRFFAVRPEGSVSTLKIQRTERGDSAVYLCASSPTGRANTEAFFGQGTRLTVV.

The chain recombines TRBV12-3 or TRBV12-4 with TRBJ2-1; 13 bases map to TRBD2. Trimming removed 6 bases from V and 8 bases from J; junction bases left unmatched: 7. The CDR3 is made up of 15 amino acids. Written as DNA, the CDR3 is TGTGCCAGCAGGAAACTAGCGGGAGGGCCGGATGAGCAGTTCTTC. This gives the protein CASRKLAGGPDEQFF.

The rearrangement links TRBV27 to TRBJ1-5; D remains ambiguous. This CDR3 has 15 residues. V was pared by 0 bases and J by 2 bases, with 8 bases between. Germline V gene lookup returns CDR1 MNHEY and CDR2 SMNVEV (reference sequence). CDR3 coding DNA: TGTGCCAGCAGTTTATCACGAGGGCGCAATCAGCCCCAGCATTTT. This encodes CASSLSRGRNQPQHF.

Many counts were recorded for this clonotype. The chain combines TRBV2 with TRBJ2-2; D gene unclear. This CDR3 comprises 14 residues. V dropped 4 bases and J dropped 0 bases, with 6 bases sitting between them. Germline CDR1 SNHLY, CDR2 FYNNEI. CDR3 loop: CASSGGTNTGELFF. CDR3 nucleotide sequence: TGTGCCAGCAGTGGTGGCACGAACACCGGGGAGCTGTTTTTT.

The rearrangement links TRBV6-6 to TRBJ1-2, with D perhaps matching TRBD1 (6 bases). Trimming removed 0 bases from V and 4 bases from J, with 18 bases in between. This CDR3 comprises 17 residues. Germline V lookup: CDR1 MNHNY, CDR2 SVGAGI (reference sequence). The CDR3 loop is CASSYSGSDQGSYGYTF. For the CDR3, the DNA is TGTGCCAGCAGTTACTCGGGATCCGATCAGGGGAGCTATGGCTACACCTTC.

This clonotype was seen more than once but under ten times. The rearrangement uses TRBV21-1 and TRBJ1-1; TRBD1, the D gene given by the table, was not confirmed from the DNA. TRBV21-1 is flagged as a pseudogene. CDR3 length: 18 amino acids. The CDR3 DNA sequence: TGTGCCAGCAGCAAATCTCTTAGAGGGGGCACAATATTAAATGAAGCTTTCTTT. It specifies CASSKSLRGGTILNEAFF.

The genes are TRBV7-2 and TRBJ2-5, with TRBD2 identical over 8 bases. J lost 4 bases, V lost 5 bases, and 12 bases had no gene match. The CDR3 loop spans 16 amino acids. The germline V gene has CDR1 SGHTA and CDR2 FQGNSA. This CDR3 is CASSRGLVRGGETQYF. The CDR3 nucleotides are TGTGCCAGCAGCCGGGGACTAGTTCGAGGAGGAGAGACCCAGTACTTC.

This clonotype was observed a handful of times. The chain combines TRBV24-1 with TRBJ2-3; unclear D gene. This CDR3 comprises 12 residues. Per germline, CDR1 KGHDR and CDR2 SFDVKD. Deletions cut 1 base from V and 7 bases from J, with 5 bases between. CDR3 in amino acids: CATSDFGNTQYF. CDR3 sequence (DNA): TGTGCCACCAGTGATTTCGGAAATACGCAGTATTTT.

There are a few counts of this clonotype. The chain is built from TRBV20-1 and TRBJ2-2; a possible D gene is TRBD1 (5 bases). The CDR3 runs to 15 residues. Trimming stripped 5 bases from V and 2 bases from J, with 15 bases between. The germline gives CDR1 DFQATT, CDR2 SNEGSKA (reference sequence). CDR3 in DNA: TGCAGTGCTGCCCATCGCAGGGCAAACACCGGGGAGCTGTTTTTT. It is translated as CSAAHRRANTGELFF.

This clonotype was detected ten times or more. The V gene is TRBV7-2, the J gene TRBJ1-1; TRBD1 matches 8 bases. The CDR3 runs 13 residues. V was clipped by 3 bases and J by 7 bases; unmatched bases: 4. Looked up from germline, CDR1 is SGHTA and CDR2 is FQGNSA. CDR3 sequence (DNA): TGTGCCAGCAGCTTTAAAACAGGGGGTGAAGCTTTCTTT. This sequence encodes CASSFKTGGEAFF.

This clonotype was detected only a few times. J is TRBJ1-1 and V is TRBV6-2 or TRBV6-3; the D is unclear. Germline V gene data show CDR1 as MNHEY and CDR2 as SVGEGT. Trimming removed 0 bases at V and 5 bases at J, with 7 bases between. The CDR3 has 13 residues. The CDR3 DNA sequence: TGTGCCAGCAGTTACTCGGCCAGAACTGAAGCTTTCTTT. Translating it yields CASSYSARTEAFF.

This clonotype was seen more than once but under ten times. This sequence joins TRBV4-1 and TRBJ1-1, with 9 bases identical to TRBD1. CDR1 is MGHRA, CDR2 YSYEKL, per germline. The CDR3 sequence is 16 residues long. The ends lost 5 bases at V and 5 bases at J; junction bases unmatched: 12. The chain's CDR3 is CASSTRLTGGDTEAFF. DNA for the CDR3: TGCGCCAGCAGCACGCGACTGACAGGGGGAGATACTGAAGCTTTCTTT.

This chain joins TRBV5-1 and TRBJ2-5; 10 positions agree with TRBD2. The CDR3 loop spans 15 amino acids. Germline V gives CDR1 SGHRS, CDR2 YFSETQ. J lost 5 bases, V lost 1 base, and 5 bases had no gene match. CDR3 nucleotide sequence: TGCGCCAGCAGCTTGAGGGCTAGCGGGAGCGAGACCCAGTACTTC. As protein: CASSLRASGSETQYF.

The chain uses TRBV19 and TRBJ2-7; D not resolved. Germline V gives CDR1 LNHDA, CDR2 SQIVND (reference sequence). The CDR3 sequence is 13 residues long. Trimming left V 1 base short and J 3 bases short, with 7 bases between. CDR3 nucleotide sequence: TGTGCCAGTAGTATAGGGGGTTTCTACGAGCAGTACTTC. Its translation: CASSIGGFYEQYF.

The J gene is TRBJ1-3, the V gene TRBV13; 9 nucleotides line up with TRBD1. There are 13 residues in the CDR3. Germline loops: CDR1 PRHDT, CDR2 FYEKMQ (reference sequence). The V and J ends lost 5 bases and 6 bases, in that order; junction bases with no gene match: 2. CDR3 in amino acids: CASSGTGTNTIYF. The DNA of the CDR3 is TGTGCCAGCAGCGGGACAGGGACAAACACCATATATTTT.